The clone carrying this T cell receptor (beta chain) was observed a few times. Its antigen remains unknown. The sample belongs to a study of cytomegalovirus exposure and HLA in healthy donors. General study results and limits: Researchers reported in a later analysis that a missense DCLRE1C variant was tied to TCR beta V- and J-gene trimming. In a later analysis, at a false discovery rate of 0.05, under 20,000 TCR beta sequences were associated with HLA alleles. An assumption of roughly uniform sequencing depth across donors underlay the presence/absence analyses.

60 Vbeta and 13 Jbeta primers were used in PCR. TCRdb's copy holds only in-frame clones and misses some; the assay was immunoSEQ multiplex PCR. Of under 150,000 clones listed, 67% are singletons. This TCR was recovered from a man younger than 30 in good health and CMV-seropositive. Sequencing input: PBMCs.

The CDR3 is CSARPAQYF. The DNA for the CDR3 is TGCAGTGCTAGGCCGGCCCAGTACTTC. This chain connects TRBV20-1 to TRBJ2-5, with D unresolved. Trimming shortened V by 3 bases and J by 9 bases, and 5 bases separated the two germline ends. CDR3 length equals 9 residues. Germline V gene data show CDR1 as DFQATT and CDR2 as SNEGSKA (reference sequence).